This T cell receptor (beta chain) derives from a study of identifying expanded T cells in peripheral blood. Broader study findings: About 1.3 clones differed between technical replicates, versus approximately 17 and 20 over time. Clone count variance between roughly 2-week samples rose with total template count.

Details on this clone: Its target is unknown.

Germline lookup yields CDR1 MNHEY and CDR2 SMNVEV (reference sequence). The CDR3 is made up of 15 amino acids. Trimming took off 5 bases at V and 4 bases at J, with 17 bases between the two ends. No infections or other immune events were documented during collection. Libraries were prepared by immunoSEQ multiplex PCR; TCRdb keeps only in-frame clonotypes and omits some of them. The sample consists of roughly 78,000 clones, around 90% of them appearing once. Sequenced sample: blood. The V call is TRBV27, the J call TRBJ1-1, with D perhaps matching TRBD1 (6 bases). The sequence was obtained from a person between 18 and 70 years old in good health. The CDR3: CASSPTGLRGTEAFF. CDR3 DNA sequence: TGTGCCAGCAGTCCAACAGGGCTTAGAGGCACTGAAGCTTTCTTT.